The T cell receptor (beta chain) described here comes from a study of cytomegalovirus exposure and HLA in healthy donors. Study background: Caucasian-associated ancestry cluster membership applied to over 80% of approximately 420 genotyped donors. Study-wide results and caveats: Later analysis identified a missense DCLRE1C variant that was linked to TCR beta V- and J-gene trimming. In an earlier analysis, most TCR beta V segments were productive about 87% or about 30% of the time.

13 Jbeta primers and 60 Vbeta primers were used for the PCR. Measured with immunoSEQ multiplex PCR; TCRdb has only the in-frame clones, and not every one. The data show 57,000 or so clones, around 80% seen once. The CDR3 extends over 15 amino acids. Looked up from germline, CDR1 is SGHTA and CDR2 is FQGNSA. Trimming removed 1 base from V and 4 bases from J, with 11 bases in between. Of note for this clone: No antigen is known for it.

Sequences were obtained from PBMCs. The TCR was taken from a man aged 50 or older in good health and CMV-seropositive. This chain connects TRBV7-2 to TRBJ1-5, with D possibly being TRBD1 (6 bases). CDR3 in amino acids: CASSLEGGANQPQHF. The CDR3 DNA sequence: TGTGCCAGCAGCTTAGAAGGGGGGGCTAATCAGCCCCAGCATTTT.